The 11 T cell receptor beta chains in this list originate from one sample, sequenced in a study of shared clonotypes between healthy human individuals. The protocol was immunoSEQ multiplex PCR, while the TCRdb copy is restricted to in-frame clones and leaves out a portion. The sample contains roughly 2 million clones, 95% of which appear only once. Source material: naive CD4+ T cells sorted from blood. Subset defined: CD45RA+ positively selected. The origin of the receptors is a man between 18 and 29 years old in good health.

The chain uses TRBV5-4 and TRBJ2-2; D remains ambiguous. Trimming removed 3 bases at V and 0 bases at J, with 12 bases between. The CDR3 is made up of 16 amino acids. From germline, CDR1 is SGHNT and CDR2 YYREEE (reference sequence). CDR3 residues: CASSSNSEANTGELFF. DNA for the CDR3: TGTGCCAGCAGCTCAAACAGTGAAGCGAACACCGGGGAGCTGTTTTTT.

This chain links TRBV5-8 with TRBJ2-2, with a tentative D call TRBD1 (5 bases). Germline V lookup: CDR1 SGHTS, CDR2 YDEGEE. The CDR3 sequence is 14 residues long. V lost 4 bases to trimming and J lost 7 bases, with 14 bases between them. This CDR3 reads CASSAPGSGGELFF. CDR3 in DNA: TGTGCCAGCAGCGCCCCAGGGTCCGGCGGGGAGCTGTTTTTT.

The rearrangement uses TRBV4-1 and TRBJ2-3; D gene unclear. Germline CDR1 and CDR2: MGHRA and YSYEKL. V was cut by 1 base and J by 0 bases, with 5 bases left in between. The CDR3 is 14 residues long. CDR3: CASSQALSTDTQYF. CDR3 DNA: TGCGCCAGCAGCCAAGCTTTGAGCACAGATACGCAGTATTTT.

This chain links TRBV5-1 with TRBJ1-6; no definite D call. Trimming stripped 1 base from V and 10 bases from J, with 12 bases between. Looked up from germline, CDR1 is SGHRS and CDR2 is YFSETQ. The CDR3 consists of 14 residues. The CDR3 nucleotides read TGCGCCAGCAGCTTGTTAGATTCACTCTCACCCCTCCACTTT. It encodes CASSLLDSLSPLHF.

The chain has TRBV2 and TRBJ2-3; 7 bases line up with TRBD2. The CDR3 length is 13 residues. V lost 7 bases to trimming and J lost 0 bases; unmatched junction nucleotides: 1. Germline values: CDR1 SNHLY, CDR2 FYNNEI. The CDR3: CASKRGSTDTQYF. DNA for the CDR3: TGTGCCAGCAAGCGGGGTAGCACAGATACGCAGTATTTT.

The chain uses TRBV15 and TRBJ2-1, with no clear D. Germline V CDR1 and CDR2: LNHNV, YYDKDF (reference sequence). This CDR3 spans 14 amino acids. V lost 6 bases to trimming and J lost 5 bases, with 14 bases between them. The CDR3 here is CATSRTAPNNEQFF. The CDR3 DNA follows: TGTGCCACCAGTCGGACCGCGCCCAACAATGAGCAGTTCTTC.

There are a few counts of this clone. V gene TRBV9 combines with J gene TRBJ2-5, with 9 bases matching TRBD1. CDR1 is SGDLS and CDR2 is YYNGEE in the germline V gene. The junction had 8 bases not matched to a gene; V was cut back by 1 base and J by 4 bases. The CDR3 runs to 16 residues. The CDR3 loop reads CASSVSGGTGPETQYF. For the CDR3, the DNA is TGTGCCAGCAGCGTATCTGGGGGGACAGGGCCAGAGACCCAGTACTTC.

The chain recombines TRBV10-3 with TRBJ2-3, with TRBD2 matching 10 bases. J lost 4 bases, V lost 4 bases, and 8 bases had no gene match. Germline values: CDR1 ENHRY, CDR2 SYGVKD. The CDR3 is made up of 16 amino acids. DNA for the CDR3: TGTGCCATCAGTGGAAAAGCGGGGGGGCCCTCAGATACGCAGTATTTT. This sequence encodes CAISGKAGGPSDTQYF.

This chain links TRBV28 with TRBJ2-1; maybe TRBD1 (6 bases). Trimming stripped 6 bases from V and 6 bases from J, with 18 bases between. The germline V gene encodes CDR1 MDHEN and CDR2 SYDVKM. There are 15 residues in the CDR3. The CDR3 loop is CASSSTGLSVNEQFF. CDR3 sequence (DNA): TGTGCCAGCAGCTCTACAGGGTTATCGGTCAATGAGCAGTTCTTC.

In this sample, this clone turned up once. This rearrangement joins TRBV4-1 to TRBJ2-7, with TRBD1 identical over 8 bases. V shed 0 bases and J 0 bases; nucleotides not matched to a gene: 4. CDR3 length: 16 amino acids. Germline V CDR1 and CDR2: MGHRA, YSYEKL. CDR3 DNA sequence: TGCGCCAGCAGCCAAGACACAGGGGGAGTCTCCTACGAGCAGTACTTC. This encodes CASSQDTGGVSYEQYF.

This sequence joins TRBV5-4 and TRBJ2-7; D uncertain. Trimming shortened V by 1 base and J by 0 bases, and 5 bases separated the two germline ends. CDR3 size: 13 residues. Germline V gene sequence: CDR1 SGHNT, CDR2 YYREEE (reference sequence). Here the CDR3 reads CASSLLASYEQYF. CDR3 bases: TGTGCCAGCAGCTTGCTCGCCTCCTACGAGCAGTACTTC.